The following is a TCR beta chain sequence with its context. CDR1 and CDR2 from the germline V gene are SGHDT and YYEEEE. The CDR3 consists of 16 residues. Losses at the gene ends were 3 bases for V and 3 bases for J; bases not matched to a gene: 5. Profiled with immunoSEQ multiplex PCR; TCRdb holds only in-frame clones, not every one. The repertoire has around 300,000 clones, roughly 89% of them found once; the top ten carry about 5%. The sample comes from a study of Ad26.COV2.S vaccination and SARS-CoV-2 variants. Treatment reported: 15 to 20 received Ad26.COV2.S at low or high dose, single or two shots; about 5 received placebo; per-sample allocation not given. Specimens were obtained on day 63 following the first vaccine or placebo injection.

This material consisted of peripheral blood, taken in a trial of Ad26.COV2.S vaccine versus placebo. The clonotype comes from a person between 18 and 59 years old who received the Ad26.COV2.S COVID-19 vaccine or a placebo. This sequence joins TRBV5-6 and TRBJ2-7; TRBD2 aligns across 14 bases. CDR3 in DNA: TGTGCCAGCAGCTGGGGGGGACTAGCGGGAGTCTACGAGCAGTACTTC. This encodes CASSWGGLAGVYEQYF.